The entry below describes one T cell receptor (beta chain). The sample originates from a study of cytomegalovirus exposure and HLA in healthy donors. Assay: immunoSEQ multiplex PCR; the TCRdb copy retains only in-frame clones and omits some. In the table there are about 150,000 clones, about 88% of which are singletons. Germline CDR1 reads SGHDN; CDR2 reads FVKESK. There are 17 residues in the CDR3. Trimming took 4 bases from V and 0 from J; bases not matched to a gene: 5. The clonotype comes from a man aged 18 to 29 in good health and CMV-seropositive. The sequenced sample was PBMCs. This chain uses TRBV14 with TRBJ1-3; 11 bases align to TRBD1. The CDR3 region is CASSPPGQGDSGNTIYF. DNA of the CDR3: TGTGCCAGCAGCCCGCCGGGACAGGGGGACTCTGGAAACACCATATATTTT.